These 29 T cell receptor beta chains were all obtained from the same sample, sequenced in a study of shared clonotypes between healthy human individuals. The repertoire was sequenced with immunoSEQ multiplex PCR; TCRdb's copy has only in-frame clones and lacks some. This sample has millions of clones; 85% to 95% occur once, and the top ten carry roughly 0.15%. The sequencing sample was made of naive CD4+ T cells sorted from blood. Subset denoted: CD45RA+ positively selected. The receptor source for this set is a young man in good health.

This sequence joins TRBV20-1 and TRBJ1-2; no reliable D call. V was clipped by 4 bases and J by 8 bases, with 11 bases between them. Germline V gene data show CDR1 as DFQATT and CDR2 as SNEGSKA (reference sequence). The CDR3 has 11 residues. The CDR3 loop reads CSAKQLGGYTF. The CDR3 DNA sequence: TGCAGTGCTAAACAGCTCGGAGGCTACACCTTC.

V is TRBV7-2 and J is TRBJ2-1; D unclear. This CDR3 contains 12 residues. Deletions cut 1 base from V and 15 bases from J, with 13 bases between. Germline CDR1 and CDR2: SGHTA and FQGNSA. The CDR3 coding sequence is TGTGCCAGCAGCTTAGGACGGGTGGATATGTTCTTC. This gives the protein CASSLGRVDMFF.

The rearrangement links TRBV6-5 to TRBJ2-1, with 7 positions matching TRBD2. Unmatched junction bases numbered 5, after V lost 1 base and J lost 2 bases. This CDR3 comprises 16 residues. From germline, CDR1 is MNHEY and CDR2 SVGAGI. The CDR3 loop reads CASSYFGRGAYNEQFF. CDR3 coding DNA: TGTGCCAGCAGTTACTTTGGGAGGGGCGCCTACAATGAGCAGTTCTTC.

CDR3 nucleotides: TGCGCCAGCAGCTCTGTCGACAGGCGCGAGCAGTACTTC. The encoded protein is CASSSVDRREQYF. The rearrangement links TRBV5-1 to TRBJ2-5, with a weak D call TRBD1 (6 bases). The last part of the DNA fits TRBJ2-7 better; the J call may be wrong. The CDR3 covers 13 residues. The germline CDR1 and CDR2 sequences are SGHRS and YFSETQ.

The J gene is TRBJ1-1, the V gene TRBV7-2, with D maybe TRBD1 (5 bases). Trimming shortened V by 6 bases and J by 1 base, and 12 bases separated the two germline ends. CDR1 and CDR2 from the germline V gene are SGHTA and FQGNSA. There are 14 residues in the CDR3. CDR3 protein: CASRLKQENTEAFF. The DNA for the CDR3 is TGTGCCAGCAGGCTTAAACAGGAGAACACTGAAGCTTTCTTT.

The chain links TRBV14 to TRBJ1-4, with 11 bases matching TRBD1. The V gene end was trimmed by 2 bases and the J gene end by 7 bases; junction bases not matched to a gene: 6. Germline assignment: CDR1 SGHDN and CDR2 FVKESK. The CDR3 contains 16 residues. The CDR3 loop reads CASSQRTGTGGEKLFF. DNA of the CDR3: TGTGCCAGCAGCCAACGAACCGGGACAGGGGGTGAAAAACTGTTTTTT. Full variable domain (rest looked up from reference TRBV14 and TRBJ1-4): EAGVTQFPSHSVIEKGQTVTLRCDPISGHDNLYWYRRVMGKEIKFLLHFVKESKQDESGMPNNRFLAERTGGTYSTLKVQPAELEDSGVYFCASSQRTGTGGEKLFFGSGTQLSVL.

In this sample, this clone turned up once. V is TRBV7-2 and J is TRBJ1-1; D possibly corresponds to TRBD1 (5 bases). V shed 2 bases and J shed 0 bases, with 19 bases lying between them. Germline V lookup: CDR1 SGHTA, CDR2 FQGNSA. The CDR3 runs to 18 residues. The CDR3 DNA sequence: TGTGCCAGCAGCTTACCGCAATGGGGGTCAGGTGTGAACACTGAAGCTTTCTTT. This sequence encodes CASSLPQWGSGVNTEAFF.

The chain employs TRBV7-2 and TRBJ1-1; 8 bases match TRBD1. The CDR3 consists of 14 residues. Germline V CDR1 and CDR2: SGHTA, FQGNSA. J was trimmed by 5 bases and V by 6 bases; bases with no gene match: 8. CDR3 sequence (DNA): TGTGCCAGCAGTCGAGGGACAGGTCAAACTGAAGCTTTCTTT. It translates to CASSRGTGQTEAFF. Together with reference TRBV7-2 and TRBJ1-1, the CDR3 gives the full variable domain: GAGVSQSPSNKVTEKGKDVELRCDPISGHTALYWYRQSLGQGLEFLIYFQGNSAPDKSGLPSDRFSAERTGGSVSTLTIQRTQQEDSAVYLCASSRGTGQTEAFFGQGTRLTVV.

The rearrangement links TRBV11-1 to TRBJ1-6; no definite D call. Germline assignment: CDR1 SGHAT and CDR2 FQDESV (reference sequence). The CDR3 has 16 amino acids. V lost 2 bases and J lost 7, with 15 bases in between. The CDR3 nucleotides read TGTGCCAGCAGCTTAATGGGTACCGGCGGGAATTCACCCCTCCACTTT. Amino acids: CASSLMGTGGNSPLHF.

This sequence joins TRBV30 and TRBJ1-1; 7 nucleotides align to TRBD1. The trim removed 3 bases at V and 5 bases at J, leaving 12 bases unmatched. Germline CDR1 is GTSNPN and CDR2 is SVGIG (reference sequence). The CDR3 totals 15 residues. This CDR3 reads CAWRPHRGLGTEAFF. CDR3 nucleotide sequence: TGTGCCTGGAGGCCTCATAGGGGGCTAGGTACTGAAGCTTTCTTT.

This clone was counted once. V is TRBV28 and J is TRBJ1-6, with 10 bases aligning to TRBD1. Per germline, CDR1 MDHEN and CDR2 SYDVKM. This CDR3 has 15 amino acids. J lost 6 bases, V lost 6 bases, and 5 bases had no gene match. The CDR3 DNA follows: TGTGCCAGCAGCACCCGGGACAGGGGTAATTCACCCCTCCACTTT. This translates into CASSTRDRGNSPLHF.

The CDR3 region is CASSPRGSGTSGTGELFF. The CDR3 DNA sequence: TGTGCCAGCAGCCCGCGTGGTTCCGGGACTAGCGGGACCGGGGAGCTGTTTTTT. V usage is TRBV11-2 and J usage is TRBJ2-2; 12 nucleotides line up with TRBD2. V lost 5 bases to trimming and J lost 5 bases; unmatched junction nucleotides: 12. The V gene's germline CDR1 is SGHAT and CDR2 FQNNGV. The length of the CDR3 is 18 residues.

Remarks on this clone: This specimen includes other DNA sequences encoding the same CDR3. This chain links TRBV18 with TRBJ1-4, with D unresolved. CDR1 and CDR2 (germline): KGHSH, LQKENI. The CDR3 has 11 residues. V was cut by 5 bases and J by 6 bases, with 4 bases left in between. This CDR3 is CASSGDEKLFF. DNA of the CDR3: TGTGCCAGCTCAGGGGATGAAAAACTGTTTTTT.

V and J are TRBV30 and TRBJ2-1; TRBD2 agrees at 10 bases. The CDR3 extends over 16 amino acids. V shed 4 bases, J shed 4 bases, and the junction held 10 bases outside the gene matches. Per germline, CDR1 GTSNPN and CDR2 SVGIG (reference sequence). This CDR3 is CAWTLGRTSGYNEQFF. Written as DNA, the CDR3 is TGTGCCTGGACTCTTGGAAGGACTAGCGGATACAATGAGCAGTTCTTC.

This clone was found once. The chain has TRBV28 and TRBJ2-3; TRBD1 agrees at 8 bases. This CDR3 spans 15 amino acids. Germline-derived CDR1 and CDR2 are MDHEN and SYDVKM. The ends lost 5 bases at V and 4 bases at J; junction bases unmatched: 8. The CDR3 bases are TGTGCCAGCAGTCCCAGAGACAGGGGAGCAGATACGCAGTATTTT. Translating gives CASSPRDRGADTQYF.

For the CDR3, the DNA is TGTGCCAGCTTCACGACCGGGGGCTTTACTGAAGCTTTCTTT. Translated, it gives CASFTTGGFTEAFF. The gene calls are TRBV18 and TRBJ1-1; the D gene is possibly TRBD1 (6 bases). CDR1 and CDR2 from the germline V gene are KGHSH and LQKENI. This CDR3 has 14 residues. V was shortened by 7 bases and J by 5 bases, with 17 bases between the two germline ends.

This chain links TRBV6-5 with TRBJ1-2, with TRBD1 as a possible D gene (6 bases). V lost 0 bases to trimming and J lost 3 bases, with 11 bases between them. Germline lookup yields CDR1 MNHEY and CDR2 SVGAGI. The CDR3 runs 15 residues. The CDR3 coding sequence is TGTGCCAGCAGTTACTCTGCGGGGGCTTACTATGGCTACACCTTC. It yields the protein CASSYSAGAYYGYTF.

CDR3 sequence: CASSPQGESGTIYF. CDR3 nucleotides: TGTGCCAGCAGCCCTCAAGGGGAATCCGGCACCATATATTTT. V gene TRBV5-6 combines with J gene TRBJ1-3; D is possibly TRBD1 (5 bases). Germline V lookup: CDR1 SGHDT, CDR2 YYEEEE. CDR3 size: 14 residues. V gave up 4 bases and J gave up 9 bases, with 17 bases separating them.

This chain links TRBV10-3 with TRBJ1-5, with D possibly TRBD1 on 5 matching bases. CDR3 length equals 14 residues. Germline V gene sequence: CDR1 ENHRY, CDR2 SYGVKD. Trimming took off 0 bases at V and 5 bases at J, with 8 bases between the two ends. CDR3 protein: CAISESSGYQPQHF. The CDR3 DNA follows: TGTGCCATCAGTGAGTCTTCAGGGTATCAGCCCCAGCATTTT.

The chain links TRBV4-1 to TRBJ1-1, with 10 bases fitting TRBD1. The CDR3 sequence is 13 residues long. With 4 bases clipped from V and 5 bases from J, the junction kept 1 base outside the gene matches. Per germline, CDR1 MGHRA and CDR2 YSYEKL. This CDR3 reads CASSRTGGTEAFF. For the CDR3, the DNA is TGCGCCAGCAGCCGGACAGGGGGGACTGAAGCTTTCTTT.

About this clone: Here the CDR3 omits its conserved ending phenylalanine or tryptophan, so a read error is the likely source. Because the CDR3's place on the DNA is in doubt, the DNA is left out and the CDR3 is given as listed by TCRdb. V usage is TRBV20-1 and J usage is TRBJ2-6; TRBD2 was called by the table and not checked on the DNA. Germline CDR1 reads DFQATT; CDR2 reads SNEGSKA (reference sequence). The CDR3 numbers 10 amino acids, ends counted. The CDR3 reads CSARVLAGAR.

The rearrangement uses TRBV2 and TRBJ2-5; tentatively, D is TRBD2 (6 bases). The J call may be mistaken, given a closer DNA end match to TRBJ2-7. The CDR3 extends over 14 amino acids. In germline, CDR1 is SNHLY, CDR2 FYNNEI. This CDR3 reads CASSVDGSSYEQYF. Here the CDR3 DNA reads TGTGCCAGCAGTGTAGACGGGAGCTCCTACGAGCAGTACTTC.

The rearrangement joins TRBV5-5 to TRBJ2-7; D might be TRBD2 (5 bases). Germline values: CDR1 SGHKS, CDR2 YYEKEE (reference sequence). The CDR3 extends over 13 amino acids. Trimming shortened V by 7 bases and J by 5 bases, and 16 bases separated the two germline ends. The chain's CDR3 is CASREGVSHEQYF. In DNA, the CDR3 is TGTGCCAGCCGAGAGGGAGTGAGCCACGAGCAGTACTTC. The entire variable domain, with the rest obtained from reference TRBV5-5 and TRBJ2-7, is as follows: DAGVTQSPTHLIKTRGQQVTLRCSPISGHKSVSWYQQVLGQGPQFIFQYYEKEERGRGNFPDRFSARQFPNYSSELNVNALLLGDSALYLCASREGVSHEQYFGPGTRLTVT.

CDR3 in amino acids: CASSQDHGGQISTDTQYF. CDR3 bases: TGCGCCAGCAGCCAAGATCACGGGGGACAGATATCCACAGATACGCAGTATTTT. J is TRBJ2-3 and V is TRBV4-1, with D possibly being TRBD1 (7 bases). V was shortened by 0 bases and J by 2 bases, with 18 bases between the two germline ends. This CDR3 comprises 18 residues. In germline, CDR1 is MGHRA, CDR2 YSYEKL.

V usage is TRBV18 and J usage is TRBJ2-7; TRBD2 agrees at 12 bases. This CDR3 comprises 18 residues. V lost 0 bases, J lost 5 bases, and 11 bases stayed unmatched. CDR1 and CDR2 (germline): KGHSH, LQKENI. CDR3 DNA: TGTGCCAGCTCACCACCGGCTAGCGGGAGGGCCCTCGGGAACGAGCAGTACTTC. It specifies CASSPPASGRALGNEQYF.

As regards this clone: Within the sample, other DNA sequences also encode this same CDR3. CDR3 DNA sequence: TGTGCCAGCAGTTTAGGCAGCTCCTATAATTCACCCCTCCACTTT. Its protein product is CASSLGSSYNSPLHF. This rearrangement joins TRBV27 to TRBJ1-6; D unclear. The V end was cut by 2 bases, the J end by 0 bases, with 5 bases between. Germline CDR1 reads MNHEY; CDR2 reads SMNVEV (reference sequence). The CDR3 length is 15 residues.

The chain has TRBV21-1 and TRBJ2-5. TRBV21-1 counts as a pseudogene. The CDR3 is 15 amino acids. CDR3 coding DNA: TGTGCCAGCAGCAAAGGTGAAAAAACCCAAGAGACCCAGTACTTC. This codes for CASSKGEKTQETQYF.

This clone showed up just once. The V and J genes are TRBV5-5 and TRBJ1-2; 7 nucleotides align to TRBD1. This CDR3 comprises 15 residues. Trimming cost V 5 bases and J 0 bases; bases outside gene matches: 7. Per the germline V gene, CDR1 is SGHKS and CDR2 is YYEKEE (reference sequence). CDR3 in amino acids: CASSLEQGANYGYTF. In nucleotides, the CDR3 is TGTGCCAGCAGTCTAGAGCAGGGGGCTAACTATGGCTACACCTTC.

V and J are TRBV15 and TRBJ2-7, with TRBD2 as a possible D gene (5 bases). Germline-derived CDR1 and CDR2 are LNHNV and YYDKDF (reference sequence). The germline V and J ends were trimmed by 0 bases and 3 bases, with 15 bases remaining between them. CDR3 length equals 16 residues. The CDR3, as DNA: TGTGCCACCAGCAGAGATCGTGGGAGCCACCTCTACGAGCAGTACTTC. Its protein product is CATSRDRGSHLYEQYF.